The 13 T cell receptor beta chains given below trace back to one sample, sequenced in a study of vaccination and CD4 T cells after COVID-19. With the Oncomine TCR Beta short-read assay, DNA from cultured CD4+ T cells was sequenced. TCRdb reprocessed the PCR reads via MiXCR and lists one record per CDR3 protein. The sample lists 15,000 to 20,000 distinct CDR3 sequences, 55% occurring once. Treatment: roughly ten-day PBMC culture with coronavirus spike peptide pools or control peptides (ViraFEST assay). These receptors lack a known antigen. The sequencing sample was made of CD4+ T cells from blood, cultured in vitro. Source of these receptors: a human donor who had recovered from COVID-19.

In DNA form, the CDR3 reads TGTGCCAGCAGTTTAGAGCGCGGGACAGAAGAGACCCAGTACTTC. Translation: CASSLERGTEETQYF. The rearrangement uses TRBV12-3 or TRBV12-4 and TRBJ2-5; TRBD1 is a possible D gene (7 bases). CDR3 length: 15 amino acids. V was pared by 1 base and J by 3 bases, with 12 bases between.

The rearrangement links TRBV12-3 or TRBV12-4 to TRBJ2-1; tentatively, D is TRBD2 (5 bases). V was cut by 3 bases and J by 0 bases, with 9 bases left in between. This CDR3 has 15 amino acids. The CDR3, as DNA: TGTGCCAGCAGTTTTACGGGGAGCTCCTACAATGAGCAGTTCTTC. Its translation is CASSFTGSSYNEQFF.

In its sample, this clonotype was seen a few times. The chain joins TRBV20-1 to TRBJ1-6; D is uncertain. V was cut by 0 bases and J by 10 bases, with 28 bases left in between. In germline, CDR1 is DFQATT, CDR2 SNEGSKA (reference sequence). This CDR3 spans 19 amino acids. CDR3 region: CSARDPWAYRARFRSPLHF. CDR3 coding DNA: TGCAGTGCTAGAGACCCTTGGGCATACCGGGCCCGTTTTCGGTCACCCCTCCACTTT.

This clonotype was found a few times. J is TRBJ1-6 and V is TRBV20-1, with D unclear. Trimming took 7 bases from V and 6 from J, leaving 19 bases between them. Germline V gene lookup returns CDR1 DFQATT and CDR2 SNEGSKA (reference sequence). This CDR3 has 15 amino acids. This chain's CDR3 is CSVPVAPESNSPLHF. The DNA of the CDR3 is TGCAGTGTTCCAGTCGCACCCGAAAGTAATTCACCCCTCCACTTT.

V and J are TRBV6-1 and TRBJ2-5; D not certain. Trimming cost V 8 bases and J 2 bases, with 6 bases left between them. The CDR3 sequence is 11 residues long. CDR1 MNHNS and CDR2 SASEGT come from the germline V gene. The CDR3 spells CASGLQETQYF. CDR3 bases: TGTGCCAGCGGTCTTCAAGAGACCCAGTACTTC.

This clonotype occurred a few times. The rearrangement uses TRBV7-9 and TRBJ1-2; D unclear. The CDR3 contains 13 residues. Per the germline V gene, CDR1 is SEHNR and CDR2 is FQNEAQ (reference sequence). Deletions cut 1 base from V and 8 bases from J, with 11 bases between. DNA of the CDR3: TGTGCCAGCAGCTTAGGCCAGGAAGACGGCTACACCTTC. Translating it yields CASSLGQEDGYTF.

The CDR3 here is CAWSFTGGPYNEQFF. Here the CDR3 DNA reads TGTGCCTGGAGTTTTACAGGGGGGCCCTACAATGAGCAGTTCTTC. The rearrangement joins TRBV30 to TRBJ2-1, with TRBD1 identical over 8 bases. Germline V gene lookup returns CDR1 GTSNPN and CDR2 SVGIG (reference sequence). With V trimmed by 2 bases and J by 2 bases, 5 bases remained unmatched. The CDR3 is made up of 15 amino acids.

The chain has TRBV24-1 and TRBJ2-5; D not certain. Germline CDR1 is KGHDR and CDR2 is SFDVKD. The CDR3 sequence is 12 residues long. The V and J ends lost 2 bases and 7 bases respectively, with 7 bases between them. The CDR3 spells CATSDSWGTQYF. CDR3 DNA: TGTGCCACCAGTGATTCGTGGGGGACCCAGTACTTC.

V usage is TRBV19 and J usage is TRBJ1-2, with 9 bases matching TRBD1. This CDR3 spans 16 amino acids. Germline V gene data show CDR1 as LNHDA and CDR2 as SQIVND (reference sequence). Germline trimming cut 5 bases from V and 8 bases from J; bases unmatched to any gene: 15. In DNA form, the CDR3 reads TGTGCCAGTAGTTCGCTAACGGGACAGGGAGTGAGAGGCTACACCTTC. This sequence encodes CASSSLTGQGVRGYTF.

This chain uses TRBV28 with TRBJ1-5; 9 nucleotides line up with TRBD1. Trimming at V came to 5 bases and at J to 6 bases, leaving 11 bases not matched to a gene. This CDR3 region has 16 residues. The germline CDR1 and CDR2 sequences are MDHEN and SYDVKM. CDR3 DNA: TGTGCCAGCAGTACTTCACAGGGGGCGCAGGGTCAGCCCCAGCATTTT. Its translation: CASSTSQGAQGQPQHF.

This chain links TRBV11-2 with TRBJ1-2, with no clear D. V lost 1 base and J 2 bases, leaving 14 bases between the germline ends. The length of the CDR3 is 16 residues. CDR1 and CDR2 from the germline V gene are SGHAT and FQNNGV. Written as DNA, the CDR3 is TGTGCCAGCAGCTTAGGGAACCGGGCCACCAACTATGGCTACACCTTC. Translation: CASSLGNRATNYGYTF.

This clonotype was found a few times. The DNA for the CDR3 is TGTGCCAGCAGTTTAGTTGGGCAGGGACTAGGGCCCCAGCATTTT. As protein: CASSLVGQGLGPQHF. The chain has TRBV28 and TRBJ1-5; tentative D call: TRBD1 (5 bases). The V gene lost 2 bases and the J gene lost 9 bases, with 17 bases spanning the gap. The V gene's germline CDR1 is MDHEN and CDR2 SYDVKM. The CDR3 has 15 amino acids.

V gene TRBV7-9 combines with J gene TRBJ1-4, with 7 bases that match TRBD1. Germline trimming cut 7 bases from V and 6 bases from J; bases unmatched to any gene: 5. CDR1 is SEHNR, CDR2 FQNEAQ, per germline (reference sequence). The length of the CDR3 is 13 residues. The CDR3 loop reads CASTTGSDEKLFF. In nucleotides, the CDR3 is TGTGCCAGCACGACAGGGTCGGATGAAAAACTGTTTTTT.